These 27 T cell receptor beta chains were all obtained from the same sample, sequenced in a study of cytomegalovirus exposure and HLA in healthy donors. Primers for the PCR totalled 60 Vbeta and 13 Jbeta. Sequenced by immunoSEQ multiplex PCR; TCRdb stores in-frame clones only, minus some. In the table there are approximately 110,000 clones, 73% of which are singletons. Sequences were obtained from PBMCs. These receptors came from a man aged 55 to 69 in good health and CMV-seropositive.

This chain joins TRBV7-9 and TRBJ2-1; 7 positions agree with TRBD2. Germline V gene lookup returns CDR1 SEHNR and CDR2 FQNEAQ (reference sequence). V shed 5 bases, J shed 10 bases, and the junction held 2 bases outside the gene matches. This CDR3 has 11 amino acids. The CDR3: CASSPGGEQFF. The CDR3 bases are TGTGCCAGCAGCCCCGGGGGGGAGCAGTTCTTC. Supplemented by reference TRBV7-9 and TRBJ2-1, the full variable domain reads DTGVSQNPRHKITKRGQNVTFRCDPISEHNRLYWYRQTLGQGPEFLTYFQNEAQLEKSRLLSDRFSAERPKGSFSTLEIQRTEQGDSAMYLCASSPGGEQFFGPGTRLTVL.

This clone occurred a few times. The chain couples TRBV28 to TRBJ1-2; 8 positions match TRBD1. CDR3 length: 12 residues. From germline, CDR1 is MDHEN and CDR2 SYDVKM. Losses at the gene ends were 9 bases for V and 7 bases for J; bases not matched to a gene: 7. This CDR3 is CASYRGEGGYTF. CDR3 coding DNA: TGTGCCAGTTACAGGGGGGAGGGTGGCTACACCTTC.

The J gene is TRBJ1-4, the V gene TRBV27, with TRBD1 matching 7 bases. CDR3 size: 16 residues. Germline lookup yields CDR1 MNHEY and CDR2 SMNVEV (reference sequence). J gave up 4 bases and V 4 bases, and 9 bases lay outside the gene matches. This CDR3 is CASSSWPGTVNEKLFF. CDR3 bases: TGTGCCAGCAGTTCGTGGCCTGGGACAGTTAATGAAAAACTGTTTTTT.

The chain has TRBV5-1 and TRBJ2-3, with 8 bases matching TRBD2. This CDR3 is 14 amino acids long. V lost 3 bases, J lost 1 base, and 1 base stayed unmatched. Germline-derived CDR1 and CDR2 are SGHRS and YFSETQ. CDR3 residues: CASSSGGGTDTQYF. The CDR3 DNA is TGCGCCAGCAGCTCGGGGGGGGGCACAGATACGCAGTATTTT.

V is TRBV6-6 and J is TRBJ2-2, with 9 bases that match TRBD2. V shed 8 bases and J 2 bases; nucleotides not matched to a gene: 3. Per germline, CDR1 MNHNY and CDR2 SVGAGI (reference sequence). The CDR3 is 14 amino acids. The CDR3 protein is CASQAGGNTGELFF. CDR3 coding DNA: TGTGCCAGCCAAGCGGGGGGTAACACCGGGGAGCTGTTTTTT.

This chain uses TRBV7-9 with TRBJ2-3; D is ambiguous. In germline, CDR1 is SEHNR, CDR2 FQNEAQ (reference sequence). This CDR3 region has 14 residues. V was trimmed by 3 bases and J by 6 bases, leaving 13 bases between them. DNA for the CDR3: TGTGCCAGCAGCTTCTCCCAGCCCGGGGATACGCAGTATTTT. This translates into CASSFSQPGDTQYF.

This chain uses TRBV5-1 with TRBJ1-4; D is perhaps TRBD1 (6 bases). The V gene's germline CDR1 is SGHRS and CDR2 YFSETQ. The CDR3 has 15 amino acids. V was cut by 1 base and J by 5 bases, with 12 bases left in between. The CDR3 spells CASSLNARGNEKLFF. The CDR3, as DNA: TGCGCCAGCAGCTTGAACGCCAGGGGCAATGAAAAACTGTTTTTT.

This clone showed up just a few times. This specimen includes other DNA sequences encoding the same CDR3. The chain has TRBV2 and TRBJ1-2, with unresolved D. V dropped 6 bases and J dropped 0 bases, with 14 bases sitting between them. Germline CDR1 and CDR2: SNHLY and FYNNEI. The CDR3 loop spans 15 amino acids. This CDR3 reads CASSEREEANYGYTF. CDR3 nucleotide sequence: TGTGCCAGCAGCGAGAGGGAGGAGGCTAACTATGGCTACACCTTC. Combining the CDR3 with reference TRBV2 and TRBJ1-2 gives the whole variable domain EPEVTQTPSHQVTQMGQEVILRCVPISNHLYFYWYRQILGQKVEFLVSFYNNEISEKSEIFDDQFSVERPDGSNFTLKIRSTKLEDSAMYFCASSEREEANYGYTFGSGTRLTVV.

CDR3 nucleotide sequence: TGTGCCAGTACCCTTTCGGGTAGAACTAATGAAAAACTGTTTTTT. The encoded protein is CASTLSGRTNEKLFF. The chain has TRBV5-6 and TRBJ1-4, with D hard to call. The CDR3 runs 15 residues. The V gene's germline CDR1 is SGHDT and CDR2 YYEEEE. Trimming stripped 8 bases from V and 1 base from J, with 15 bases between.

This clone was counted between two and nine times. The rearrangement uses TRBV5-1 and TRBJ2-1, with a tentative D call TRBD1 (9 bases). The CDR3 is 18 residues long. CDR1 SGHRS and CDR2 YFSETQ come from the germline V gene. V was pared by 4 bases and J by 0 bases, with 20 bases between. This CDR3 is CASSGQGTAGGSYNEQFF. CDR3 in DNA: TGCGCCAGCAGCGGACAGGGGACCGCGGGGGGCTCCTACAATGAGCAGTTCTTC.

V gene TRBV16 combines with J gene TRBJ2-6; D perhaps matches TRBD1 (6 bases). The CDR3 consists of 16 residues. V was clipped by 4 bases and J by 0 bases, with 10 bases between them. Per the germline V gene, CDR1 is KGHSY and CDR2 is FQNENV. The CDR3 loop is CASSPPDSSGANVLTF. Here the CDR3 DNA reads TGTGCCAGCAGCCCCCCGGACAGCTCTGGGGCCAACGTCCTGACTTTC.

V is TRBV15 and J is TRBJ2-3, with 12 bases lining up with TRBD2. CDR1 and CDR2 from the germline V gene are LNHNV and YYDKDF (reference sequence). The CDR3 length is 16 residues. V lost 3 bases, J lost 1 base, and 2 bases stayed unmatched. As DNA, the CDR3 is TGTGCCACCAGCAGCTCTAGCGGGGGGGGCACAGATACGCAGTATTTT. Encoded protein: CATSSSSGGGTDTQYF.

The chain is built from TRBV10-1 and TRBJ2-5; D perhaps matches TRBD2 (6 bases). CDR3 size: 12 residues. The V gene's germline CDR1 is WNHNN and CDR2 SYGVQD (reference sequence). Trimming took off 3 bases at V and 4 bases at J, with 6 bases between the two ends. The CDR3 region is CASSDGRETQYF. The CDR3 DNA sequence: TGCGCCAGCAGTGACGGGAGAGAGACCCAGTACTTC.

The chain recombines TRBV7-9 with TRBJ2-3; D is uncertain. Between the trimmed V and J ends, which lost 5 bases and 5 bases, there was a span of 5 bases. The length of the CDR3 is 11 residues. In germline, CDR1 is SEHNR, CDR2 FQNEAQ (reference sequence). This CDR3 is CASSLIDTQYF. The CDR3 nucleotides read TGTGCCAGCAGCCTTATAGATACGCAGTATTTT.

Concerning this clone itself: Its ends do not fully match the called genes, so a read error is possible. V and J are TRBV7-7 and TRBJ2-5; D unresolved. The closer fit of TRBJ2-7 to the DNA end suggests the J call may be wrong. Germline V CDR1 and CDR2: SSHAT, FNYEAQ (reference sequence). This CDR3 has 12 amino acids. CDR3 sequence reads: CASSAGSYEQYF. The CDR3 region has the DNA TGTGCTAGCAGCGCAGGATCCTACGAGCAGTACTTC.

This sequence joins TRBV2 and TRBJ2-5; 10 bases are shared with TRBD1. The CDR3 consists of 16 residues. CDR1 is SNHLY and CDR2 is FYNNEI in the germline V gene. V trimming: 4 bases; J trimming: 5 bases; junction bases outside the gene matches: 10. The CDR3 DNA follows: TGTGCCAGCAGTGCCGCCATGGGACAGGGGATGGAGACCCAGTACTTC. Residues: CASSAAMGQGMETQYF.

This clone showed up just a few times. J is TRBJ2-2 and V is TRBV30; D gene uncertain. Germline lookup yields CDR1 GTSNPN and CDR2 SVGIG (reference sequence). V was trimmed by 0 bases and J by 6 bases, leaving 8 bases between them. CDR3 length: 13 residues. Written as DNA, the CDR3 is TGTGCCTGGAGTGTACTTGTCCCCGGGGAGCTGTTTTTT. It yields the protein CAWSVLVPGELFF. The entire variable domain, with the rest obtained from reference TRBV30 and TRBJ2-2, is as follows: SQTIHQWPATLVQPVGSPLSLECTVEGTSNPNLYWYRQAAGRGLQLLFYSVGIGQISSEVPQNLSASRPQDRQFILSSKKLLLSDSGFYLCAWSVLVPGELFFGEGSRLTVL.

The V and J genes are TRBV7-3 and TRBJ2-1, with 8 bases that match TRBD2. CDR3 length: 15 amino acids. The ends lost 4 bases at V and 4 bases at J; junction bases unmatched: 6. Germline V gene sequence: CDR1 SGHTA, CDR2 FQGTGA. For the CDR3, the DNA is TGTGCCAGCAGCTCACGAGCGGGGGCTTACAATGAGCAGTTCTTC. It yields the protein CASSSRAGAYNEQFF.

The chain combines TRBV28 with TRBJ2-3; 8 bases fit TRBD2. There are 14 residues in the CDR3. The germline V gene encodes CDR1 MDHEN and CDR2 SYDVKM. The V and J ends lost 8 bases and 0 bases, in that order; junction bases with no gene match: 4. Here the CDR3 reads CASGAGDSTDTQYF. CDR3 sequence (DNA): TGTGCCAGCGGAGCGGGGGACAGCACAGATACGCAGTATTTT.

This clone was detected only a few times. This CDR3 is CASSPGGDSYGYTF. The CDR3 nucleotides read TGCGCCAGCAGCCCCGGAGGCGACTCCTATGGCTACACCTTC. This chain links TRBV5-1 with TRBJ1-2, with no clear D. The CDR3 covers 14 residues. The ends were cut back, 4 bases at V and 4 bases at J, with 14 bases in the middle. Per the germline V gene, CDR1 is SGHRS and CDR2 is YFSETQ. Complete variable domain (other parts from reference TRBV5-1 and TRBJ1-2): KAGVTQTPRYLIKTRGQQVTLSCSPISGHRSVSWYQQTPGQGLQFLFEYFSETQRNKGNFPGRFSGRQFSNSRSEMNVSTLELGDSALYLCASSPGGDSYGYTFGSGTRLTVV.

The CDR3 reads CASSQLARGEQYF. CDR3 nucleotides: TGTGCCAGCAGCCAACTAGCGCGGGGAGAGCAGTACTTC. The rearrangement uses TRBV7-9 and TRBJ2-7, with 7 bases aligning to TRBD2. This CDR3 contains 13 residues. Germline assignment: CDR1 SEHNR and CDR2 FQNEAQ (reference sequence). V lost 5 bases and J lost 7; bases outside the gene matches: 8.

This clone was observed a handful of times. Additional DNA sequences in this sample encode the identical CDR3. V gene TRBV10-3 combines with J gene TRBJ1-5; D perhaps matches TRBD1 (6 bases). V lost 4 bases, J lost 2 bases, and 6 bases lay in between. The CDR3 contains 13 residues. In germline, CDR1 is ENHRY, CDR2 SYGVKD. The CDR3 DNA is TGTGCCATCAGTGGACAGGGCAATCAGCCCCAGCATTTT. Amino acid sequence: CAISGQGNQPQHF.

The CDR3 DNA follows: TGTGCCAGCGGACAGACAGGGTTGGACGAGCAGTACTTC. It encodes CASGQTGLDEQYF. V is TRBV2 and J is TRBJ2-7; 7 bases match TRBD1. V dropped 8 bases and J dropped 5; count of bases not matched to a gene: 9. The germline CDR1 and CDR2 sequences are SNHLY and FYNNEI. This CDR3 comprises 13 residues.

The CDR3 spells CAWSQGRETQYF. CDR3 DNA: TGTGCCTGGAGCCAGGGGCGAGAGACCCAGTACTTC. The chain couples TRBV30 to TRBJ2-5; D might be TRBD1 (6 bases). CDR3 length equals 12 residues. The germline V gene encodes CDR1 GTSNPN and CDR2 SVGIG (reference sequence). Trimming pared 3 bases from V and 4 bases from J, leaving 9 bases between. The variable domain in full, completed from reference TRBV30 and TRBJ2-5, reads SQTIHQWPATLVQPVGSPLSLECTVEGTSNPNLYWYRQAAGRGLQLLFYSVGIGQISSEVPQNLSASRPQDRQFILSSKKLLLSDSGFYLCAWSQGRETQYFGPGTRLLVL.

This clone came up a few times. The chain recombines TRBV1 with TRBJ2-7; whether TRBD2, the table's D call, matches the DNA was not checked. TRBV1 is a documented pseudogene. This CDR3 is 16 amino acids long. CDR3 nucleotide sequence: TGCACCAGCAGACTAAGCAGCGGGGGGGCTTCCTACGAGCAGTACTTC. This translates into CTSRLSSGGASYEQYF.

This sequence joins TRBV27 and TRBJ1-2, with D tentatively TRBD1 (5 bases). CDR3 length equals 13 residues. V shed 2 bases and J shed 9 bases, with 13 bases lying between them. CDR1 and CDR2 from the germline V gene are MNHEY and SMNVEV (reference sequence). In nucleotides, the CDR3 is TGTGCCAGCAGTTTACGGGGGATCGGGAGCTACACCTTC. The encoded protein is CASSLRGIGSYTF.

V and J are TRBV4-2 and TRBJ1-3; D not certain. Germline lookup yields CDR1 LGHNA and CDR2 YNFKEQ. The CDR3 is made up of 16 amino acids. V was cut by 4 bases and J by 2 bases, with 15 bases left in between. The CDR3 DNA reads TGTGCCAGCAGCCTACGAGGAGAACGAACTGGAAACACCATATATTTT. This encodes CASSLRGERTGNTIYF.